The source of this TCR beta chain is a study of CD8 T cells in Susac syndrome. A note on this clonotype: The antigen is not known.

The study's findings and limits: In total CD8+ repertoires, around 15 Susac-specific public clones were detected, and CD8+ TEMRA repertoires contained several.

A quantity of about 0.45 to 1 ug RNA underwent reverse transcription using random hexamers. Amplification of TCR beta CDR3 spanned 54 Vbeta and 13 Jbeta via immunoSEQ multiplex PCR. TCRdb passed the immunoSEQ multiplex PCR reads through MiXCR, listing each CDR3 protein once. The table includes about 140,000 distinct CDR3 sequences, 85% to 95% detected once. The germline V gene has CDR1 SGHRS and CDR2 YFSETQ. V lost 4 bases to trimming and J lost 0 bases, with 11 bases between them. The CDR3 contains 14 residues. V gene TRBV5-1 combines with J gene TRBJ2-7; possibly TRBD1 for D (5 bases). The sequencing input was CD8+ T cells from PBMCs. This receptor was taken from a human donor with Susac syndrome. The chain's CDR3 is CASSTGQTSYEQYF. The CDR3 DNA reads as TGCGCCAGCAGCACCGGACAAACCTCCTACGAGCAGTACTTC.